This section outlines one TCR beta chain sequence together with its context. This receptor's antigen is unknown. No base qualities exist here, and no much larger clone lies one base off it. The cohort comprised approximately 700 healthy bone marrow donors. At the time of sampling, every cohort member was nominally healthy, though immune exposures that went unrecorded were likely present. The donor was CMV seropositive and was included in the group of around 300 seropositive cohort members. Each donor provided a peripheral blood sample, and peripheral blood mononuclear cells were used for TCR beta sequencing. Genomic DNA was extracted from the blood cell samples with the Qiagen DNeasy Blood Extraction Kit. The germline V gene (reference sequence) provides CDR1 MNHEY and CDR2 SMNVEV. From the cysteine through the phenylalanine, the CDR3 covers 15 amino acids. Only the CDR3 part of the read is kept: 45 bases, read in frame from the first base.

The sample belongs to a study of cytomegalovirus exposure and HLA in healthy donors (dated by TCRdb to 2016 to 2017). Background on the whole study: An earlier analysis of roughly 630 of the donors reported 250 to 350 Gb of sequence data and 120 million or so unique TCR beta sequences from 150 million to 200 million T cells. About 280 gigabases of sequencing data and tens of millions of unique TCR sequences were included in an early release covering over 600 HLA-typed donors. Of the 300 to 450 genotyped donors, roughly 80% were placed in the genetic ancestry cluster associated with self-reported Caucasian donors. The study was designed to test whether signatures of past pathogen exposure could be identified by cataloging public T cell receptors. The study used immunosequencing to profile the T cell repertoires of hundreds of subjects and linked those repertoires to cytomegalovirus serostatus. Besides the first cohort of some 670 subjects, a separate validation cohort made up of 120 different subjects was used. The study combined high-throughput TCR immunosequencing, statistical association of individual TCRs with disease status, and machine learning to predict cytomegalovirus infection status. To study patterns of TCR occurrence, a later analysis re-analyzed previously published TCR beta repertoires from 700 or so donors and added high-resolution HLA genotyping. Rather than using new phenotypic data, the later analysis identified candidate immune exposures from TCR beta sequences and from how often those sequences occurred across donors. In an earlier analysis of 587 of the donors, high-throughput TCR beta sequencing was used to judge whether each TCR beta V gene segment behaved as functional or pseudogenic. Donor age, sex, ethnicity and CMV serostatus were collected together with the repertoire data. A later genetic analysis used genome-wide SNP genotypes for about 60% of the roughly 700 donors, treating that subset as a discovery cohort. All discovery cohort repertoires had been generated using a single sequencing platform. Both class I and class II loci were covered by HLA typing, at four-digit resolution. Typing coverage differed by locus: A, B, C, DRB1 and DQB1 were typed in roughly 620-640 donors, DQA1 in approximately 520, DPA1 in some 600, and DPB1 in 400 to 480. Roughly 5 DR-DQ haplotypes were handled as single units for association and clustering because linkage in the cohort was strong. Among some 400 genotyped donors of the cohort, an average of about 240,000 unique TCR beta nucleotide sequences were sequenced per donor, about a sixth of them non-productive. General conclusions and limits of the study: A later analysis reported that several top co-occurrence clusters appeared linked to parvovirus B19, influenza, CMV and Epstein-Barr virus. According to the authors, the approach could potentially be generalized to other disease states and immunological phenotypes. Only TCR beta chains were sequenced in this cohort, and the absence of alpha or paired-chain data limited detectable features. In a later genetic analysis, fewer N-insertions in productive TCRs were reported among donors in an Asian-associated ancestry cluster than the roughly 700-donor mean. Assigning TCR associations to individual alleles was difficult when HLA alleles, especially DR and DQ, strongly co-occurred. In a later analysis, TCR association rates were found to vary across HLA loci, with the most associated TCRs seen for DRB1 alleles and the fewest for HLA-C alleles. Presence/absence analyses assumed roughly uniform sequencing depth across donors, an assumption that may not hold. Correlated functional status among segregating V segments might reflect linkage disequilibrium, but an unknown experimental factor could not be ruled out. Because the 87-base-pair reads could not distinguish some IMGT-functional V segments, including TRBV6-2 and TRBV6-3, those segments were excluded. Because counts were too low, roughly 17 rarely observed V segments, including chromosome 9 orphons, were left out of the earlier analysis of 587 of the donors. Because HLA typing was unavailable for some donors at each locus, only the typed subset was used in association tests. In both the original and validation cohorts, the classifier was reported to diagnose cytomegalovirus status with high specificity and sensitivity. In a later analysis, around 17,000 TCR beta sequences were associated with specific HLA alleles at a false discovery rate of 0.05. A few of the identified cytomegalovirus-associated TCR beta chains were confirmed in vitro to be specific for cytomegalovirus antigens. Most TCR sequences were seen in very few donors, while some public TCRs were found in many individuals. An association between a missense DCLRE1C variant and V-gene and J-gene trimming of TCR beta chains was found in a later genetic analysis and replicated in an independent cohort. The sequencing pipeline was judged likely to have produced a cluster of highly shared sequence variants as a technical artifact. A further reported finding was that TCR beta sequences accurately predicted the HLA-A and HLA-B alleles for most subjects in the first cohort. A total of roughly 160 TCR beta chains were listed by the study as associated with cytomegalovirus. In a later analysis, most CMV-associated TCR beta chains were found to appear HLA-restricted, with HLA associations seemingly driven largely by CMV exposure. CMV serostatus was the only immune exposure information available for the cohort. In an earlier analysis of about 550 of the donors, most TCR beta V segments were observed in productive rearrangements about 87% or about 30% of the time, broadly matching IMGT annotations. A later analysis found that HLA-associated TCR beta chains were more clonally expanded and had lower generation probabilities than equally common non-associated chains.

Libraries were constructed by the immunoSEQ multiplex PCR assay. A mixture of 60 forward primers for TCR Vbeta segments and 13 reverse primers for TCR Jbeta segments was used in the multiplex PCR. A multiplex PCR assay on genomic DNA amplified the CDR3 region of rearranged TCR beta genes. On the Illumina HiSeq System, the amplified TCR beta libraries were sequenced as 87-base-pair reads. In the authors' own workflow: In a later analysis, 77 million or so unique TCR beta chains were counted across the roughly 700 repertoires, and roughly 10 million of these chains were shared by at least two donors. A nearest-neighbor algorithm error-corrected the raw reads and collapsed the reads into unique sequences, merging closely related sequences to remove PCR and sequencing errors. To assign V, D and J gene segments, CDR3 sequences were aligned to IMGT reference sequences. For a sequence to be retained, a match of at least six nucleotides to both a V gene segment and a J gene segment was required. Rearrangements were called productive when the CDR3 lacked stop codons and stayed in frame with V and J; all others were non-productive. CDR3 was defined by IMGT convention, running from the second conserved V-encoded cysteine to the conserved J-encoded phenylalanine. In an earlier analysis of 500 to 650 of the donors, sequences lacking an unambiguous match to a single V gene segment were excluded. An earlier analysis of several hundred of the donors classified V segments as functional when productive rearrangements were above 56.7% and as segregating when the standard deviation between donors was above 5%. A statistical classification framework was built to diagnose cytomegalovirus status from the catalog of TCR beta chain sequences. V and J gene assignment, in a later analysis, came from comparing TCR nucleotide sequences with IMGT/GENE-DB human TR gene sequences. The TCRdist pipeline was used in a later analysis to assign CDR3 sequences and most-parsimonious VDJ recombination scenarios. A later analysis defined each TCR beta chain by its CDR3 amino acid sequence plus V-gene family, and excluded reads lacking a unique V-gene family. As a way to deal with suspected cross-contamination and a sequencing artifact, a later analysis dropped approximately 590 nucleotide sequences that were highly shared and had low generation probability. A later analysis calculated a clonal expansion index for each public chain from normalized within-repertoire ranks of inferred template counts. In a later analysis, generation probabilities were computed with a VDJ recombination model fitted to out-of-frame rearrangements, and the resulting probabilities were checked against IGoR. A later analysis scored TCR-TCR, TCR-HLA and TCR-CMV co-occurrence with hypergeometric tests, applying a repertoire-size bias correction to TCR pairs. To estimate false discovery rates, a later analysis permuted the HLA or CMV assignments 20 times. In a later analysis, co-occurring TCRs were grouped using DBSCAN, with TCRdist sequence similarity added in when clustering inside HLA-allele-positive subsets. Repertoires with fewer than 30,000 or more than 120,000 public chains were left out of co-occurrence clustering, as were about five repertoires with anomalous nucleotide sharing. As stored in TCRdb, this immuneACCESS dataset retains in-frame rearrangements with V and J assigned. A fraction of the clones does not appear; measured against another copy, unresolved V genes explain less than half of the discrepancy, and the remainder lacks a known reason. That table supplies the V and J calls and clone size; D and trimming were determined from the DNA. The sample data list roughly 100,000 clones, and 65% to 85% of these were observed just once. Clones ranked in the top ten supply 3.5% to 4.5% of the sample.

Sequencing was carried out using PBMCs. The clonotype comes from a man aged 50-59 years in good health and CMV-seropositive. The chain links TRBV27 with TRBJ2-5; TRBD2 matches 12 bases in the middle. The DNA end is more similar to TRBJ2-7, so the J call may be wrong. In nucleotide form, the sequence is TGTGCCAGCAGCCAGGGACTAGCGGGCACCTACGAGCAGTACTTC. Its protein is CASSQGLAGTYEQYF.